The rows below give T cell receptor beta chains drawn from one sample of a study of T cell changes during pregnancy in multiple sclerosis. The method was immunoSEQ multiplex PCR; TCRdb's version includes in-frame clones alone and lacks a portion of them. The repertoire includes 40,000 to 45,000 clones, around 92% of them detected once, and approximately 1.2% sits in the top ten. Sequences were obtained from peripheral blood. Receptors originate from a female donor with multiple sclerosis, enrolled in a pregnancy study. The CDR3 runs from the conserved cysteine through the conserved F or W. D genes are given only for firm matches. Clone size is given for some rows only: seen once, a few or many times, or a class if the clone is expanded.

V gene,J gene,D gene,clone size,CDR3 DNA,CDR3 protein
TRBV7-2,TRBJ2-3,TRBD1,NA,TGTGCCAGCAGCTCGGACAGGGCCACAGATACGCAGTATTTT,CASSSDRATDTQYF
TRBV6-1,TRBJ2-3,TRBD2,NA,TGTGCCAGCAATGGGGCAACTAGCGGCGCAGATACGCAGTATTTT,CASNGATSGADTQYF
TRBV5-6,TRBJ1-1,NA,NA,TGTGCCAGCAGCTTGACCGGGCAGTCCGAAGCTTTCTTT,CASSLTGQSEAFF
TRBV28,TRBJ1-4,TRBD1,NA,TGTGCCAGCAGTTTAACGGACAGGGCGGTGGATTTT,CASSLTDRAVDF
TRBV5-1,TRBJ1-2,NA,NA,TGCGCCAGCAGCGAGGGACTGCGTTCGGGTAGTGGCTACACCTTC,CASSEGLRSGSGYTF
TRBV7-2,TRBJ1-1,NA,NA,TGTGCCAGCAGCTTAGGTGGGACGGCGAACACTGAAGCTTTCTTT,CASSLGGTANTEAFF
TRBV5-1,TRBJ2-3,NA,NA,TGCGCCAGCAGCTTGGGAGGACAGCTTTTCAACCGAGATACGCAGTATTTT,CASSLGGQLFNRDTQYF
TRBV15,TRBJ2-7,NA,NA,TGTGCCACCAGCAGAGATGGTGTGGCAGGGGGGACCTACGAGCAGTACTTC,CATSRDGVAGGTYEQYF
TRBV7-9,TRBJ2-7,NA,NA,TGTGCCAGCAGCTTGTCCGAATTGAGCGGCGAGCAGTACTTC,CASSLSELSGEQYF
TRBV7-2,TRBJ2-1,TRBD2,NA,TGTGCCAGCAGCTTAGGCCCTAGCGGGAGCACCAATGAGCAGTTCTTC,CASSLGPSGSTNEQFF
TRBV6-4,TRBJ2-2,NA,NA,TGTGCCAGCAGTGACTCGTGGTCGTGGGACACCGGGGAGCTGTTTTTT,CASSDSWSWDTGELFF
TRBV7-2,TRBJ1-5,NA,NA,TGTGCCAGCAGCTTGGGACACATCAATCAGCCCCAGCATTTT,CASSLGHINQPQHF
TRBV29-1,TRBJ2-3,NA,NA,TGCAGCGTTGTAGGTAGCGGAAGCACAGATACGCAGTATTTT,CSVVGSGSTDTQYF
TRBV6-1,TRBJ2-3,NA,NA,TGTGCCAGCAGCCCGATTTTTTCTAGCACAGATACGCAGTATTTT,CASSPIFSSTDTQYF
TRBV19,TRBJ2-3,NA,NA,TGTGCCAGTAGTATCCAGGGAGCGGGAGATACGCAGTATTTT,CASSIQGAGDTQYF
TRBV6-6,TRBJ2-7,TRBD1,NA,TGTGCCAGCAGTTATCTTACGGGACAGGGGTTGAACGAGCAGTACTTC,CASSYLTGQGLNEQYF
TRBV10-1,TRBJ2-2,NA,medium-sized,TGCGCCAGCAGTGAATCAGGGGTTGGCACCGGGGAGCTGTTTTTT,CASSESGVGTGELFF
TRBV4-1,TRBJ1-4,TRBD1,once,TGCGCCAGCAGCCAAGAAATAGGCTTGGACAGGGAAGAGGAAAAACTGTTTTTT,CASSQEIGLDREEEKLFF
TRBV18,TRBJ2-1,TRBD2,NA,TGTGCCAGCTCCGGGACTAGCGGCGACAATGAGCAGTTCTTC,CASSGTSGDNEQFF
TRBV5-1,TRBJ2-7,TRBD2,medium-sized,TGCGCCAGCAGCTTGTATGGGAGGGCCCAGGACGAGCAGTACTTC,CASSLYGRAQDEQYF
TRBV5-1,TRBJ2-2,TRBD1,NA,TGCGCCAGCAGCAACAGACAGGGCGTCGGGACCGGGGAGCTGTTTTTT,CASSNRQGVGTGELFF
TRBV11-3,TRBJ2-7,NA,NA,TGTGCCAGCAGCCCCGGGGACCGAAAGAACTACGAGCAGTACTTC,CASSPGDRKNYEQYF
TRBV27,TRBJ2-7,NA,NA,TGTGCCAGCAAGAAGGACAGGCAAGGGGGGTACAACTACGAGCAGTACTTC,CASKKDRQGGYNYEQYF
TRBV11-2,TRBJ2-1,NA,NA,TGTGCCAGCAGCTTAGAGGGCGGCAAAAACTACAATGAGCAGTTCTTC,CASSLEGGKNYNEQFF
TRBV27,TRBJ2-6,NA,NA,TGTGCCAGCAGCCTTGAAGGGTCTGGGGCCAACGTCCTGACTTTC,CASSLEGSGANVLTF